This entry lists 19 T cell receptor beta chains sequenced from one sample in a study of blood T cell repertoires in COVID-19. TCRdb's copy holds only in-frame clones and misses some; the assay was immunoSEQ multiplex PCR. The sample comprises about 99,000 clones, around 85% of which are singletons, and roughly 3.4% rests with the top ten. Sequenced input: peripheral blood. These receptor sequences come from a woman of 80 years or more with active or convalescent COVID-19.

This clone is a singleton in its sample. The chain links TRBV18 to TRBJ1-1; tentatively, D is TRBD1 (5 bases). Trimming removed 0 bases from V and 3 bases from J, with 8 bases in between. Germline values: CDR1 KGHSH, CDR2 LQKENI. This CDR3 is built from 14 residues. The CDR3 reads CASSPPRADTEAFF. CDR3 nucleotide sequence: TGTGCCAGCTCACCACCCAGGGCGGACACTGAAGCTTTCTTT.

The chain recombines TRBV5-1 with TRBJ2-3, with 9 nucleotides matching TRBD1. The CDR3 extends over 15 amino acids. Germline CDR1 is SGHRS and CDR2 is YFSETQ. The V and J ends lost 4 bases and 3 bases, in that order; junction bases with no gene match: 6. CDR3 bases: TGCGCCAGCAGCGCCGGACAGGGGAGGACAGATACGCAGTATTTT. This sequence encodes CASSAGQGRTDTQYF.

The V and J genes are TRBV7-2 and TRBJ1-4; D unresolved. The V end was cut by 2 bases, the J end by 7 bases, with 5 bases between. The CDR3 is made up of 12 amino acids. CDR1 and CDR2 (germline): SGHTA, FQGNSA. This CDR3 reads CASSLFGEKLFF. Written as DNA, the CDR3 is TGTGCCAGCAGCTTATTCGGTGAAAAACTGTTTTTT.

The CDR3 loop reads CASSIPRQGGDYGYTF. CDR3 nucleotides: TGTGCCAGTAGTATACCTCGACAGGGAGGAGACTATGGCTACACCTTC. The chain joins TRBV19 to TRBJ1-2, with TRBD1 identical over 7 bases. With 2 bases clipped from V and 3 bases from J, the junction kept 9 bases outside the gene matches. Germline V CDR1 and CDR2: LNHDA, SQIVND (reference sequence). There are 16 residues in the CDR3.

Only one count was recorded for this clone. The CDR3 nucleotides read TGTGCCAGCAGTGAAGGTTTCCTAGCAACTAATGAAAAACTGTTTTTT. Residues: CASSEGFLATNEKLFF. V gene TRBV6-1 combines with J gene TRBJ1-4; D unclear. V lost 1 base to trimming and J lost 0 bases, with 9 bases between them. From germline, CDR1 is MNHNS and CDR2 SASEGT. This CDR3 is 16 amino acids long.

This clone came up once. The gene calls are TRBV4-3 and TRBJ2-2; the match to TRBD2 covers 7 bases. This CDR3 spans 16 amino acids. V trimming: 4 bases; J trimming: 6 bases; junction bases outside the gene matches: 11. In germline, CDR1 is LGHNA, CDR2 YSLEER. In DNA form, the CDR3 reads TGCGCCAGCAGCCTCGAGGCCGGGACTACTGCCGGGGAGCTGTTTTTT. Protein product: CASSLEAGTTAGELFF.

The rearrangement links TRBV6-5 to TRBJ2-7; 10 positions match TRBD1. Germline CDR1 reads MNHEY; CDR2 reads SVGAGI. Losses at the gene ends were 7 bases for V and 7 bases for J; bases not matched to a gene: 10. CDR3 length: 14 residues. In DNA, the CDR3 is TGTGCCAGCAATGGACAGGGGGTTCGGAAAGAGCAGTACTTC. Translating gives CASNGQGVRKEQYF.

The CDR3 loop is CASSSGTGNSPLHF. Here the CDR3 DNA reads TGTGCCAGTAGTTCCGGGACAGGGAATTCACCCCTCCACTTT. The chain carries TRBV19 and TRBJ1-6; 9 bases map to TRBD1. CDR3 length equals 14 residues. V lost 5 bases, J lost 7 bases, and 3 bases stayed unmatched. Germline CDR1 is LNHDA and CDR2 is SQIVND (reference sequence). Full variable domain (missing parts from reference TRBV19 and TRBJ1-6): DGGITQSPKYLFRKEGQNVTLSCEQNLNHDAMYWYRQDPGQGLRLIYYSQIVNDFQKGDIAEGYSVSREKKESFPLTVTSAQKNPTAFYLCASSSGTGNSPLHFGNGTRLTVT.

This chain joins TRBV29-1 and TRBJ1-2; 7 nucleotides match TRBD1. CDR3 length: 14 residues. The V gene's germline CDR1 is SQVTM and CDR2 ANQGSEA. Trimming removed 4 bases from V and 4 bases from J; junction bases left unmatched: 9. The chain's CDR3 is CSVGPSTGSYGYTF. The DNA for the CDR3 is TGCAGCGTTGGCCCTTCGACAGGGAGCTATGGCTACACCTTC.

The chain links TRBV2 to TRBJ2-3; TRBD2 matches at 14 bases. CDR1 is SNHLY, CDR2 FYNNEI, per germline. This CDR3 is built from 17 residues. Trimming cost V 3 bases and J 6 bases; bases outside gene matches: 8. Here the CDR3 DNA reads TGTGCCAGCAGTGAGCGGGGACTAGCGGGAGCACGCGATACGCAGTATTTT. Translated, it gives CASSERGLAGARDTQYF. Variable domain in full (rest from reference TRBV2 and TRBJ2-3): EPEVTQTPSHQVTQMGQEVILRCVPISNHLYFYWYRQILGQKVEFLVSFYNNEISEKSEIFDDQFSVERPDGSNFTLKIRSTKLEDSAMYFCASSERGLAGARDTQYFGPGTRLTVL.

The chain recombines TRBV29-1 with TRBJ1-1; possibly TRBD1 for D (6 bases). CDR3 length: 13 amino acids. The germline V gene encodes CDR1 SQVTM and CDR2 ANQGSEA. The V end was cut by 4 bases, the J end by 3 bases, with 12 bases between. This CDR3 is CSVARGPDTEAFF. Here the CDR3 DNA reads TGCAGCGTTGCGCGGGGGCCGGACACTGAAGCTTTCTTT.

This sequence joins TRBV25-1 and TRBJ2-7; tentatively, D is TRBD1 (5 bases). The CDR3 is 13 amino acids. V lost 5 bases and J lost 0, with 8 bases in between. The V gene's germline CDR1 is MGHDK and CDR2 SYGVNS. The CDR3 coding sequence is TGTGCCAGCAGTAAGGGGTTCTCCTACGAGCAGTACTTC. The encoded protein is CASSKGFSYEQYF.

In its sample, this clone was seen once. The gene calls are TRBV13 and TRBJ1-4, with 8 bases that match TRBD1. Germline loops: CDR1 PRHDT, CDR2 FYEKMQ (reference sequence). The J segment lost 0 bases and the V segment lost 2 bases, leaving 8 bases of the junction unmatched. This CDR3 has 18 amino acids. For the CDR3, the DNA is TGTGCCAGCAGCTTAAGGGCAGGACAGGGCACAACTAATGAAAAACTGTTTTTT. It specifies CASSLRAGQGTTNEKLFF.

The V and J genes are TRBV11-1 and TRBJ2-7; tentative D call: TRBD2 (6 bases). Trimming stripped 0 bases from V and 10 bases from J, with 13 bases between. Germline loops: CDR1 SGHAT, CDR2 FQDESV (reference sequence). This CDR3 is 13 amino acids long. CDR3 residues: CASSLASGDIQYF. The CDR3 coding sequence is TGTGCCAGCAGCTTAGCTAGCGGAGATATACAGTACTTC.

Points on this clone: An end of the junction does not agree with germline; a read error may underlie this. At the DNA level, this CDR3 is encoded by other sequences in the same sample as well. The chain carries TRBV10-3 and TRBJ2-2, with TRBD2 matching 8 bases. The CDR3 spans 15 residues. Germline loops: CDR1 ENHRY, CDR2 SYGVKD. CDR3 protein: CAIGQRGRNTGELFF. The CDR3 region has the DNA TGTGCCATCGGGCAGCGGGGGAGAAACACAGGGGAGCTGTTTTTT.

This chain uses TRBV7-3 with TRBJ1-6; the match to TRBD1 covers 9 bases. V lost 3 bases, J lost 7 bases, and 7 bases stayed unmatched. This CDR3 has 16 amino acids. Looked up from germline, CDR1 is SGHTA and CDR2 is FQGTGA. The CDR3 is CASSLHPTGGNSPLHF. The DNA of the CDR3 is TGTGCCAGCAGCTTGCACCCGACAGGGGGGAATTCACCCCTCCACTTT.

V gene TRBV4-1 combines with J gene TRBJ1-1; tentatively, D is TRBD1 (5 bases). This CDR3 is built from 14 residues. Germline V CDR1 and CDR2: MGHRA, YSYEKL. The V gene lost 4 bases and the J gene lost 5 bases, with 14 bases spanning the gap. CDR3 region: CASSRGSGGTEAFF. Written as DNA, the CDR3 is TGCGCCAGCAGCCGGGGGTCCGGGGGAACTGAAGCTTTCTTT.

The chain has TRBV7-9 and TRBJ2-7; 8 bases align to TRBD1. The germline V gene encodes CDR1 SEHNR and CDR2 FQNEAQ (reference sequence). This CDR3 spans 15 amino acids. The V and J ends lost 2 bases and 7 bases, in that order; junction bases with no gene match: 10. The CDR3 DNA is TGTGCCAGCAGCTTACAGGACAGGGTGGCTGGAGAGCAGTACTTC. Translated: CASSLQDRVAGEQYF.

This rearrangement joins TRBV6-5 to TRBJ2-7, with 8 bases matching TRBD1. Germline V lookup: CDR1 MNHEY, CDR2 SVGAGI. Germline trimming cut 0 bases from V and 7 bases from J; bases unmatched to any gene: 11. This CDR3 has 16 amino acids. CDR3 nucleotide sequence: TGTGCCAGCAGTTACTCCGGGACAGGTACCACGAGGGAGCAGTACTTC. This gives the protein CASSYSGTGTTREQYF.